This record concerns one T cell receptor (beta chain) sequence. Its recognized antigen is unknown. No much larger clone exists at a distance of one base, and base qualities are not known. CDR1 and CDR2 are drawn from the germline V gene: MDHEN, SYDVKM. Spanning cysteine to phenylalanine, the CDR3 consists of 12 amino acids. Of all the DNA, just the CDR3 is kept, 36 bases in frame from base 1. Trimming takes 1 base from V and 5 bases from J, and the germline ends sit 3 bases apart. The method was the immunoSEQ multiplex PCR assay. For most patients, genomic DNA was isolated with the Qiagen DNeasy Blood and Tissue Kit and shipped frozen to Adaptive Biotechnologies for TCR sequencing. High-throughput TCR-beta CDR3 sequencing of genomic DNA from most patients was performed by Adaptive Biotechnologies. Turning to the authors' computational methods: TCR sequencing data were retrieved from Adaptive's ImmunoSEQ software for 18 patients, whereas a few other patients were processed with MiXCR and VDJtools. To correct CD4 versus CD8 sorting errors, any sequence found in both subsets at a frequency ratio below 5:1 was removed. CDR3 nucleotide sequences shared between donor and recipient were removed because their origin could not be assigned. Alloreactive clones required at least 2-fold expansion over unstimulated cells and minimum CFSE-low frequency of 0.002% (template counts) or 0.001% (read counts). Clones were considered mappable if detected in sequenced pre-transplant spleen, lymph node, or MLR CFSE-low populations of the donor or recipient. The cumulative frequency of alloreactive clones was calculated as a percentage of all sequences, weighted by copy number. TCRdb limited this immuneACCESS table to in-frame rearrangements with V and J called. A share of clones is missing; checked studies link under half to unresolved V genes, and the rest is unexplained. Clone size and V and J calls were adopted from that table, with D and trimming inferred from the DNA. The table for this sample lists some 110,000 clones; 90% to 95% of them were counted only once. Clones ranked in the top ten supply about 0.2% of the sample.

The data are from a study of graft-versus-host responses after intestinal transplantation (dated by TCRdb to the early 2020s). Broadly, across the study: Recipients received multivisceral, liver-intestinal, or isolated intestinal transplants. A cohort of about two dozen intestinal transplant recipients, including one retransplant, was enrolled, and a few patients lacking pretransplant specimens were excluded. A peak of at least 4% donor T cells among recipient peripheral blood mononuclear cells was the definition used for donor T cell macrochimerism. Samples from a few later patients were sequenced in-house on an Illumina MiSeq with MiXCR processing rather than by the commercial service. Every recipient was given anti-thymocyte globulin induction, followed by around three years of maintenance tacrolimus and steroids. After intestinal transplantation, graft-versus-host and host-versus-graft alloreactive T cell clones were followed in the graft, circulation and bone marrow using bulk TCR-beta CDR3 sequencing. Alloreactive clones were identified by sequencing pre-transplant mixed lymphocyte reaction products and comparing these products with unstimulated pre-transplant donor and recipient T cells. The paper's findings and limits, for the study overall: Patients with donor T cell macrochimerism had high GvH to HvG T cell clonal ratios in their allografts. Early after transplant, peak levels of circulating GvH clones were found to be associated with declines in HvG clones. GvH clones were detected in recipient bone marrow, and some of these GvH clones were observed earlier in ileal mucosa or blood, consistent with an intestinal mucosal origin. The relatively low number and heterogeneity of intestinal transplant patients limited the conclusions.

Sample time point, as interpreted from the label and publication: cells obtained before transplantation from donor or recipient. CD3+CD4+ and CD3+CD8+ populations were FACS-sorted from unstimulated pre-transplant donor and recipient cells taken from spleen or lymph nodes. Rearrangement joined TRBV28 to TRBJ2-1; the D gene remains uncertain. The TCR was taken from a human donor who was the organ donor for an intestinal transplant. This specimen was unstimulated CD4+ T cells sorted from spleen or lymph node cells, taken before transplant. The CDR3: CASSLSDNEQFF. The nucleotide sequence is TGTGCCAGCAGTTTATCGGACAATGAGCAGTTCTTC.